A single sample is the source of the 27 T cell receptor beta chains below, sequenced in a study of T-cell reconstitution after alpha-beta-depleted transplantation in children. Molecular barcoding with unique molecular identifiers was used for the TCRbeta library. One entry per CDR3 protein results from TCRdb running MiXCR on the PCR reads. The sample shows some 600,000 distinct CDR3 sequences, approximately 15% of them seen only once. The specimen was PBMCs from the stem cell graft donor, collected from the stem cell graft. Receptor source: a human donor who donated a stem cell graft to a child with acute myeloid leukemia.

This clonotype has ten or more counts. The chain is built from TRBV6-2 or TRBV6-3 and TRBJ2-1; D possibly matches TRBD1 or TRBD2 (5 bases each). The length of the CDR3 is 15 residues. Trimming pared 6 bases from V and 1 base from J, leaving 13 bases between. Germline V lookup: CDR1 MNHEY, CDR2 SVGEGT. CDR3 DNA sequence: TGTGCCAGCAGACCGGGACGACGGTCCTACAATGAGCAGTTCTTC. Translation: CASRPGRRSYNEQFF.

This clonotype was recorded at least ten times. Written as DNA, the CDR3 is TGTGCCAGCAGATTACAGGGGGCAAAGCAAGAGACCCAGTACTTC. Protein sequence: CASRLQGAKQETQYF. V and J are TRBV5-6 and TRBJ2-5, with 9 bases fitting TRBD1. The trim removed 5 bases at V and 2 bases at J, leaving 7 bases unmatched. CDR3 length equals 15 residues. Germline V gene sequence: CDR1 SGHDT, CDR2 YYEEEE.

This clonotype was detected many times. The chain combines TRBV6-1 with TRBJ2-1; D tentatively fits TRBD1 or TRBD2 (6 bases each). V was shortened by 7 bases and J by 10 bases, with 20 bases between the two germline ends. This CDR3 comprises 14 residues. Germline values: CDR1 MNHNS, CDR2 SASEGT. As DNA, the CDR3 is TGTGCCAGCATGGGGGGCAGGGGAGTGCGAGAGCAGTTCTTC. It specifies CASMGGRGVREQFF.

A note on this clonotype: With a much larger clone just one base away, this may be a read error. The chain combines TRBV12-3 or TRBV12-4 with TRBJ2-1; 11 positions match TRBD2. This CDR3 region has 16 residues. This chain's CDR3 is CASTLLTSGGINEQFF. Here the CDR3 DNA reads TGTGCCAGCACTTTACTTACTAGCGGGGGAATAAATGAGCAGTTCTTC.

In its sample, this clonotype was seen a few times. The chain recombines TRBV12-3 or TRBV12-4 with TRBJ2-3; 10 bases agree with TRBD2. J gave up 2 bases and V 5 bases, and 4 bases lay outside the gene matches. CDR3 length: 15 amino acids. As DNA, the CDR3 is TGTGCCAGCAGTAAACTAGCGGGGTTCACAGATACGCAGTATTTT. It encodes CASSKLAGFTDTQYF.

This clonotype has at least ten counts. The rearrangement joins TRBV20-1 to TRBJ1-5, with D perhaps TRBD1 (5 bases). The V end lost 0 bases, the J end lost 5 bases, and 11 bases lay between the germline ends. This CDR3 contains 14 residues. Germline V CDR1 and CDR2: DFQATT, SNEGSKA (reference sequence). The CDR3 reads CSARDRGVDQPQHF. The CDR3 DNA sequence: TGCAGTGCTAGAGATCGGGGGGTAGATCAGCCCCAGCATTTT.

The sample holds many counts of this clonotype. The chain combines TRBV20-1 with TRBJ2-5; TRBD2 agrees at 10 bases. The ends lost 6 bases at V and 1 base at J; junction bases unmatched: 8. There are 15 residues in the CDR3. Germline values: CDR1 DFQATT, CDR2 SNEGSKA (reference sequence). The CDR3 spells CSAPLAGGGQETQYF. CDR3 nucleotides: TGCAGTGCCCCCTTAGCGGGAGGTGGCCAAGAGACCCAGTACTTC.

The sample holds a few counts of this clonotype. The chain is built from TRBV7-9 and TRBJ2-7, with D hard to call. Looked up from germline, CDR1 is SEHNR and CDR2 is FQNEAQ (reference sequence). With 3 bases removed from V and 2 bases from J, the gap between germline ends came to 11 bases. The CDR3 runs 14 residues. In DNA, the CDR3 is TGTGCCAGCAGCTTCGAACAGCTCCCCTACGAGCAGTACTTC. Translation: CASSFEQLPYEQYF.

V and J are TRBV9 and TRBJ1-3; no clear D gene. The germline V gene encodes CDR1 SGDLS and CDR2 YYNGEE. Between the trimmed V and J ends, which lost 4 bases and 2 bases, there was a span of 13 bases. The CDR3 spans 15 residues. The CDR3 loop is CASSRGDHAGNTIYF. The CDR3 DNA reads TGTGCCAGCAGCCGGGGAGATCATGCTGGAAACACCATATATTTT.

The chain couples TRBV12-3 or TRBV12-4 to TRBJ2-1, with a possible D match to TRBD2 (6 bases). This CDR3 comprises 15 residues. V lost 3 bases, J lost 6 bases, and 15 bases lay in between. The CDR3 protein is CASSLGSGLVNEQFF. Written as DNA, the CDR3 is TGTGCCAGCAGTTTGGGGAGCGGGCTCGTCAATGAGCAGTTCTTC.

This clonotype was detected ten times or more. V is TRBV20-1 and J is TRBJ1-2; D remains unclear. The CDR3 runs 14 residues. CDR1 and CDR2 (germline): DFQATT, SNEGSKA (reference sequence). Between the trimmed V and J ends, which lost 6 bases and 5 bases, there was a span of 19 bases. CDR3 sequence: CSASRAWTSYGYTF. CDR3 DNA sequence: TGCAGTGCAAGCAGAGCCTGGACGAGTTATGGCTACACCTTC.

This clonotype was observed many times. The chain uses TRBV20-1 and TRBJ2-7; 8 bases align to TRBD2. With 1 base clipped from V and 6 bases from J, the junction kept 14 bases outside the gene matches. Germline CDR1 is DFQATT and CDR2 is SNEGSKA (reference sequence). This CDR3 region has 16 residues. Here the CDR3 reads CSARGLGASGSPEQYV. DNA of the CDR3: TGCAGTGCTAGAGGGTTGGGGGCTAGCGGGTCACCCGAGCAGTACGTC.

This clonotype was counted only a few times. For the CDR3, the DNA is TGTGCCAGTTCCGGGCCCGGGTCCGGGGAGCTGTTTTTT. Amino acid sequence: CASSGPGSGELFF. The chain employs TRBV12-3 or TRBV12-4 and TRBJ2-2; D unclear. The CDR3 sequence is 13 residues long. V lost 9 bases and J lost 6, with 14 bases in between.

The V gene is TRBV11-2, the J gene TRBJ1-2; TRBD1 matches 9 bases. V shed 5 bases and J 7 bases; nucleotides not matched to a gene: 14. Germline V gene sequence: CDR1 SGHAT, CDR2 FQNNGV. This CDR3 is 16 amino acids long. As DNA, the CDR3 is TGTGCCAGCAGCACCGAACAGGGGGCGATGAAGTTTGGCTACACCTTC. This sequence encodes CASSTEQGAMKFGYTF. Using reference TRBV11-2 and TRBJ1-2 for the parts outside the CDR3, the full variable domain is EAGVAQSPRYKIIEKRQSVAFWCNPISGHATLYWYQQILGQGPKLLIQFQNNGVVDDSQLPKDRFSAERLKGVDSTLKIQPAKLEDSAVYLCASSTEQGAMKFGYTFGSGTRLTVV.

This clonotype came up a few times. CDR3 nucleotides: TGTGCCAGCAAAGGGGGGCGCACAGATACGCAGTATTTT. This gives the protein CASKGGRTDTQYF. The rearrangement links TRBV28 to TRBJ2-3, with D perhaps given as TRBD1 or TRBD2 (6 bases each). V dropped 7 bases and J dropped 1 base, with 9 bases sitting between them. This CDR3 comprises 13 residues. Germline assignment: CDR1 MDHEN and CDR2 SYDVKM.

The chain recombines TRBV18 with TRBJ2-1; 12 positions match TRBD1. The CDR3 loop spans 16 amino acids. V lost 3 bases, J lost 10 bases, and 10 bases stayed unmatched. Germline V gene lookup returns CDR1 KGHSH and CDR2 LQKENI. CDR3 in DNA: TGTGCCAGCTCACCTTCCGGGACAGGGGGCGGCTGGGAGCAGTTCTTC. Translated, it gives CASSPSGTGGGWEQFF.

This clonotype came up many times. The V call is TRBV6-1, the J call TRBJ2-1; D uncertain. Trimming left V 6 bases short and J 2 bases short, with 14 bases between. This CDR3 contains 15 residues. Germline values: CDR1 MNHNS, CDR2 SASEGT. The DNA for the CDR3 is TGTGCCAGCAGGATTGGGCAGCACGCCTACAATGAGCAGTTCTTC. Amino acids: CASRIGQHAYNEQFF.

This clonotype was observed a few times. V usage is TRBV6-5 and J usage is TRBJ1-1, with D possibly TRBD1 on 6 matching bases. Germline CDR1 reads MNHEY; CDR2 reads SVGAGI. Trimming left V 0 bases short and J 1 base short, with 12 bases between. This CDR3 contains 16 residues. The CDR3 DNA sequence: TGTGCCAGCAGTTACTCGTTGGGCAGGGGGAACACTGAAGCTTTCTTT. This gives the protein CASSYSLGRGNTEAFF.

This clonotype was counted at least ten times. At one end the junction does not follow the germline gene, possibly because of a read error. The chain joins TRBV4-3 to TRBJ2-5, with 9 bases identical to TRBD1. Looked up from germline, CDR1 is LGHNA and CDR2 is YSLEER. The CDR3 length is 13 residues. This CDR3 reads CASSPDRGETQYF. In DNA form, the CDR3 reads TGTGCCAGCAGCCCTGACAGGGGGGAGACCCAGTACTTC.

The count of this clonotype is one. In nucleotides, the CDR3 is TGTGCCAGCAGTTATGGGCTGACACCAACGGGAGATACGCAGTATTTT. This translates into CASSYGLTPTGDTQYF. The chain uses TRBV27 and TRBJ2-3; D is undetermined. Germline V gene lookup returns CDR1 MNHEY and CDR2 SMNVEV (reference sequence). The CDR3 runs to 16 residues. V shed 4 bases and J shed 5 bases, with 19 bases lying between them.

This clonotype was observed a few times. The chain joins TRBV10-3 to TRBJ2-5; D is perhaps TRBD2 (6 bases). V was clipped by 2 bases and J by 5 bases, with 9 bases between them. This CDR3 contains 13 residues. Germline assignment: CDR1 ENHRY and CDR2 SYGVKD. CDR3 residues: CAISETSLETQYF. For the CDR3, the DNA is TGTGCCATCAGTGAGACTAGCCTGGAGACCCAGTACTTC.

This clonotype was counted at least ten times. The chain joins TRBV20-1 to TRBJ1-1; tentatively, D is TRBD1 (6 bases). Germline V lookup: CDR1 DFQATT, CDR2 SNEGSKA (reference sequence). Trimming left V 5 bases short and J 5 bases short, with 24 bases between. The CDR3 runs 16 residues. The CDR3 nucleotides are TGCAGTGCTCTCCCCGGAGGGGGGCGAGTGGGTACTGAAGCTTTCTTT. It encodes CSALPGGGRVGTEAFF.

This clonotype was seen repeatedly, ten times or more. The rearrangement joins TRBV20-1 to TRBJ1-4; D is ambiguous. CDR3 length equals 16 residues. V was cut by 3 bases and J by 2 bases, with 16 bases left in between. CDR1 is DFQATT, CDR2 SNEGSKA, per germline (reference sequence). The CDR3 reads CSASSRLPPTNEKLFF. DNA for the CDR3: TGCAGTGCTAGCTCTCGGCTTCCCCCCACTAATGAAAAACTGTTTTTT.

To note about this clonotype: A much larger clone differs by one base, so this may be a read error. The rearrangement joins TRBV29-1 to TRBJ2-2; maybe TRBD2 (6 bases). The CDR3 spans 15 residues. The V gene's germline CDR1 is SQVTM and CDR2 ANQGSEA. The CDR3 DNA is TGCAGCGTTTTTGGGGGGACCGCGAACACCGGGGACCTGTTTTTT. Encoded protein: CSVFGGTANTGDLFF.

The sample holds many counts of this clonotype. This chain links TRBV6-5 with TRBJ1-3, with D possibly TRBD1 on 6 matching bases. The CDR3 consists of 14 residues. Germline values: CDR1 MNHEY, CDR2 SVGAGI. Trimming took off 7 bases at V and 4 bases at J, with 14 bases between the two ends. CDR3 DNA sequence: TGTGCCAGCATCCCGGGGGGGCGAGGAAACACCATATATTTT. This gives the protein CASIPGGRGNTIYF.

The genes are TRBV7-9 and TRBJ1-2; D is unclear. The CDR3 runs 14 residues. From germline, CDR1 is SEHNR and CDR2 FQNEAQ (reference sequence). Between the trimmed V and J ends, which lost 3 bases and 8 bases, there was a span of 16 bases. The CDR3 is CASSFPGPREGYTF. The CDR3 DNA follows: TGTGCCAGCAGCTTCCCCGGACCCCGGGAAGGCTACACCTTC.

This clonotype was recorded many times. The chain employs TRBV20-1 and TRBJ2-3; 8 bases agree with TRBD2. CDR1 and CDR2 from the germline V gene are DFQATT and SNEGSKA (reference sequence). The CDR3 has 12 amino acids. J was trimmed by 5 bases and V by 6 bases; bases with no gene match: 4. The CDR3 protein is CSARGGQDTQYF. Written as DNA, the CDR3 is TGCAGTGCCCGGGGGGGCCAAGATACGCAGTATTTT.